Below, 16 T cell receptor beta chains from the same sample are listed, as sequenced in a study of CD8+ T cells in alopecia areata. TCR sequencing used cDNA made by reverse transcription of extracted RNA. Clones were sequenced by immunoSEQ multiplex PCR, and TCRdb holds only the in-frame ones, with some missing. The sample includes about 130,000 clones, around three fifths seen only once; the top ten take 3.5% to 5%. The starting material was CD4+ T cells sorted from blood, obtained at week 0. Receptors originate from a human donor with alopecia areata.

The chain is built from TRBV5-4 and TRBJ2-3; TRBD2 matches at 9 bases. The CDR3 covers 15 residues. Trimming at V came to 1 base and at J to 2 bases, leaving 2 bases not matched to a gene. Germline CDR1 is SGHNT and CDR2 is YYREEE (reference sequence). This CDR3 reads CASSLLAGATDTQYF. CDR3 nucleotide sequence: TGTGCCAGCAGCTTGTTAGCGGGGGCCACAGATACGCAGTATTTT. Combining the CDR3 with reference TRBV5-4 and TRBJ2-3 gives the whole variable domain ETGVTQSPTHLIKTRGQQVTLRCSSQSGHNTVSWYQQALGQGPQFIFQYYREEENGRGNFPPRFSGLQFPNYSSELNVNALELDDSALYLCASSLLAGATDTQYFGPGTRLTVL.

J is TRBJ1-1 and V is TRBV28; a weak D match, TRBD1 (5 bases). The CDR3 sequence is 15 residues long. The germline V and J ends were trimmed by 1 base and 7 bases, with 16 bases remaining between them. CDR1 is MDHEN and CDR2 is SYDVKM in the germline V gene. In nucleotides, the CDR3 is TGTGCCAGCAGTTTATTCCCTGGGGGTGGGCTTGAAGCTTTCTTT. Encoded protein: CASSLFPGGGLEAFF.

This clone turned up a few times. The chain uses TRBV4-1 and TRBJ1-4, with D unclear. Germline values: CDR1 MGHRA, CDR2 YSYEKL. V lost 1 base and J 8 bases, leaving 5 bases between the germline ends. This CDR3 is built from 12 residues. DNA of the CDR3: TGCGCCAGCAGCCAAGTCTTAGAAAAACTGTTTTTT. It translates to CASSQVLEKLFF.

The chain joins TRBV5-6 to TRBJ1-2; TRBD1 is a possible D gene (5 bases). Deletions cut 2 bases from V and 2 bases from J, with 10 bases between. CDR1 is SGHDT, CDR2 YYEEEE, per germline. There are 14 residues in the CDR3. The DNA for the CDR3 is TGTGCCAGCAGCTTCGCAGGGCTAAACTATGGCTACACCTTC. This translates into CASSFAGLNYGYTF.

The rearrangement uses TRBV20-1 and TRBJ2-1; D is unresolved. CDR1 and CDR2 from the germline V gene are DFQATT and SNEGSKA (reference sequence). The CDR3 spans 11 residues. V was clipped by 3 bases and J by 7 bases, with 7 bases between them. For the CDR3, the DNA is TGCAGTGCTAGCGGCCGGAATGAGCAGTTCTTC. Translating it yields CSASGRNEQFF.

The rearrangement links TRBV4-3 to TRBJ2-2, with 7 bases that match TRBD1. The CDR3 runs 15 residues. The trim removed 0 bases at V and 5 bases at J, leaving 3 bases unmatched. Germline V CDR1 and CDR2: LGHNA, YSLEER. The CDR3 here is CASSQDGTVTGELFF. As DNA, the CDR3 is TGCGCCAGCAGCCAAGATGGGACAGTAACCGGGGAGCTGTTTTTT.

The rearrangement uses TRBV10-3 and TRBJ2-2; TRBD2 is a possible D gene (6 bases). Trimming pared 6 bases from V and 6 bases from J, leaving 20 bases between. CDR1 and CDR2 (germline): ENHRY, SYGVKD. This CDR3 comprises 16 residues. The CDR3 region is CAIRKEGSGGPGELFF. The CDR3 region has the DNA TGTGCCATCAGGAAAGAGGGGTCCGGGGGTCCCGGGGAGCTGTTTTTT.

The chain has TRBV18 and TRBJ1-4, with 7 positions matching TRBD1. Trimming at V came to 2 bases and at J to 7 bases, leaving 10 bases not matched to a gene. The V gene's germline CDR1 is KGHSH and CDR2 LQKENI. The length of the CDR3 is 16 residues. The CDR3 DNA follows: TGTGCCAGCTCACCAGCTGAAGGGGGCGCAGGTGAAAAACTGTTTTTT. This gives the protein CASSPAEGGAGEKLFF.

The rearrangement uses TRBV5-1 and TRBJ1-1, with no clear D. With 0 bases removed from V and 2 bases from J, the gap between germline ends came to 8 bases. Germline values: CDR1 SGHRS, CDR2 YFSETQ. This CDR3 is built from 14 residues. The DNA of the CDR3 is TGCGCCAGCAGCTTGGCCGCGGGAAACACTGAAGCTTTCTTT. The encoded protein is CASSLAAGNTEAFF.

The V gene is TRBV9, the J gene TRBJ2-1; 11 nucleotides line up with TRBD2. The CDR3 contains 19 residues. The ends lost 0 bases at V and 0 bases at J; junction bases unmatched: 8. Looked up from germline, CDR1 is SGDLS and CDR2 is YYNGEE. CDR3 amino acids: CASSVASGGSSSSYNEQFF. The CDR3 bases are TGTGCCAGCAGCGTAGCTAGCGGGGGGTCATCTAGCTCCTACAATGAGCAGTTCTTC.

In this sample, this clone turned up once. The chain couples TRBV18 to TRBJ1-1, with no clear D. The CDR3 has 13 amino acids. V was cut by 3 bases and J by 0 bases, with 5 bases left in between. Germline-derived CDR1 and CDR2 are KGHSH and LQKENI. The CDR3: CASSPELNTEAFF. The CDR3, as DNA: TGTGCCAGCTCACCTGAATTGAACACTGAAGCTTTCTTT.

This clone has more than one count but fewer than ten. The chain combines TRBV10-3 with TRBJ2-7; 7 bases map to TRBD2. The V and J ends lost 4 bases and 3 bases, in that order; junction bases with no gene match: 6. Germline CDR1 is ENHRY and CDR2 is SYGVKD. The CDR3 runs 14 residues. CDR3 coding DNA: TGTGCCATCAGTGTTGGGGGGGACCTCTACGAGCAGTACTTC. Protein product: CAISVGGDLYEQYF.

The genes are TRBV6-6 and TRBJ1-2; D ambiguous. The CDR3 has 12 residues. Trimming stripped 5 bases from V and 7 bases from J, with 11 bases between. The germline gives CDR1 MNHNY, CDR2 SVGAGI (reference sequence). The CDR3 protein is CASSPAEGGYTF. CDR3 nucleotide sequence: TGTGCCAGCAGTCCGGCTGAAGGTGGCTACACCTTC.

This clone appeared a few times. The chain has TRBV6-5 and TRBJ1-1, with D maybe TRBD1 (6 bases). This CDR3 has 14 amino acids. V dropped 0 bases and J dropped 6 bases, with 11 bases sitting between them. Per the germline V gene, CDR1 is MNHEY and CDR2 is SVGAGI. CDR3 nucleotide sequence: TGTGCCAGCAGTTACTCGAGGGGGGCAGCTGAAGCTTTCTTT. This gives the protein CASSYSRGAAEAFF.

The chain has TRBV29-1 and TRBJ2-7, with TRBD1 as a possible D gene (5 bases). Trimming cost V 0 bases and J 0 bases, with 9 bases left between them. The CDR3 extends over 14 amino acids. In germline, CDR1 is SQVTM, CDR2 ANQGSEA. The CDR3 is CSVEDPGPSYEQYF. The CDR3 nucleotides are TGCAGCGTTGAAGATCCAGGGCCCTCCTACGAGCAGTACTTC.

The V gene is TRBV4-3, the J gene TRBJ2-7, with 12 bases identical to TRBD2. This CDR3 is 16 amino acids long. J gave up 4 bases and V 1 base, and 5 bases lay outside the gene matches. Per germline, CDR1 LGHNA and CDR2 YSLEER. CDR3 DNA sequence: TGCGCCAGCAGCCAAGGACTAGCGGGAGTGGGGTACGAGCAGTACTTC. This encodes CASSQGLAGVGYEQYF.